Sequencing of this TCR beta chain was carried out in a study of vaccination effects on CD4 cells after COVID-19. Across the study: Participants were given two doses of BNT162b2 or mRNA-1273 vaccine.

ViraFEST used viral peptide pools to expand antigen-specific CD4+ T cells before sequencing. CD4+ T cells were isolated after around ten days of culture. Infection dated between March and December 2020, before the Alpha, Beta and Delta variants reached the United States. The researchers cultured approximately 2.1 million PBMC per well with approximately 10 IU/ml IL-2 and roughly 10 ug/ml peptides. A half-volume exchange with IL-2 medium occurred on days 3 and 7. This clone was picked up a small number of times. Its matching antigen is unknown. Trimming pared 0 bases from V and 4 bases from J, leaving 2 bases between. CDR3 length: 12 amino acids. CDR1 is SGHRS, CDR2 YFSETQ, per germline. Clones were sequenced by immunoSEQ multiplex PCR, and TCRdb holds only the in-frame ones, with some missing. The table records approximately 33,000 clones, 70% to 80% of them present only once.

The chain is built from TRBV5-1 and TRBJ1-3; D is uncertain. Sample: CD4+ T cells from PBMCs cultured with HCoV-NL63 spike peptides, taken before COVID-19 vaccination. This receptor was obtained from a human donor who had a prior SARS-CoV-2 infection. The DNA for the CDR3 is TGCGCCAGCAGCTTGGGGGGAAACACCATATATTTT. Protein: CASSLGGNTIYF.